This T cell receptor (beta chain) is from a study of T cell responses to AZD1222 COVID-19 vaccine. Study conclusions and caveats: In all cases, repertoires were sampled only after the peak T cell response.

In regard to this clone: The antigen remains unidentified.

TCRdb's copy holds only in-frame clones and misses some; the assay was immunoSEQ multiplex PCR. The sample lists roughly 140,000 clones; approximately 91% were seen once. The germline V gene encodes CDR1 SQVTM and CDR2 ANQGSEA. V was shortened by 1 base and J by 5 bases, with 8 bases between the two germline ends. The CDR3 contains 12 residues. The sequencing used peripheral blood, collected 28 days after the second AZD1222 dose. This TCR came from an adult who received the AZD1222 COVID-19 vaccine. This sequence joins TRBV29-1 and TRBJ2-5, with D unresolved. The CDR3, as DNA: TGCAGCGTTGAAGGGTTGGGGGAGACCCAGTACTTC. This codes for CSVEGLGETQYF.